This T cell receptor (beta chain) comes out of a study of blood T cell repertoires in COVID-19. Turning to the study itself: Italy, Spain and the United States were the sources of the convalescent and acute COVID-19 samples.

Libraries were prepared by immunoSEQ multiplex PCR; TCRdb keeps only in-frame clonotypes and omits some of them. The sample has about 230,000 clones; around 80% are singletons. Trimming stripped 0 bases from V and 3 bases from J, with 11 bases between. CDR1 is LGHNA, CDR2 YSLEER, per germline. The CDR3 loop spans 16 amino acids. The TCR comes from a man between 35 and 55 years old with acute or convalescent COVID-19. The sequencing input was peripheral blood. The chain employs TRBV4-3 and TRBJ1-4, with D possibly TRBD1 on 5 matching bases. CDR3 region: CASSQDTGEANEKLFF. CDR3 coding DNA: TGCGCCAGCAGCCAAGATACGGGGGAGGCTAATGAAAAACTGTTTTTT.